These T cell receptor beta chains were read from a single sample in a study of CD8 T cells in Susac syndrome. TCRdb analysed the immunoSEQ multiplex PCR reads with MiXCR anew, one entry per CDR3 protein. The repertoire has about 160,000 distinct CDR3 sequences, around 93% of them found once; the top ten carry 0.13%. The sample consisted of CD4+ T cells from PBMCs. These TCRs come from a human donor in good health. Each CDR3 is given with its conserved first and last residue. The D gene is left open where the match is weak. A row's size may be missing; if present it is once, few, many or a size class.

13 | TRBJ1-1 | TRBD1 | . | TRBV5-1 | TGCGCCAGCAGCTTCGGACAGGGGGCTGAAGCTTTCTTT | CASSFGQGAEAFF
15 | TRBJ2-3 | TRBD2 | . | TRBV20-1 | TGCAGTGCTAGAGATCCCGGGGGGGCCACCGATACGCAGTATTTT | CSARDPGGATDTQYF
15 | TRBJ2-2 | . | . | TRBV19 | TGTGCCAGTGAGGGCCTCAATTGGGGGACCGGGGAGCTGTTTTTT | CASEGLNWGTGELFF
12 | TRBJ1-2 | . | . | TRBV15 | TGTGCCACCAGCGGAACTAACTATGGCTACACCTTC | CATSGTNYGYTF
16 | TRBJ1-6 | . | . | TRBV20-1 | TGCAGTGCTAGGGACACCCGACTCTCCTATAATTCACCCCTCCACTTT | CSARDTRLSYNSPLHF
16 | TRBJ2-3 | . | once | TRBV9 | TGTGCCAGCAGCGTAGAAGACGGGGGATGGGCAGATACGCAGTATTTT | CASSVEDGGWADTQYF
14 | TRBJ2-5 | . | . | TRBV5-1 | TGCGCCAGCAGCTTGGAGGCAGGGAAAGAGACCCAGTACTTC | CASSLEAGKETQYF
14 | TRBJ1-2 | TRBD1 | . | TRBV25-1 | TGTGCCAGCAGTGCGACAGGGAAGGAGTCTGGCTACACCTTC | CASSATGKESGYTF
13 | TRBJ1-2 | . | once | TRBV5-1 | TGCGCCAGCAGCTTGAGTAAGGACTATGGCTACACCTTC | CASSLSKDYGYTF
12 | TRBJ2-1 | . | . | TRBV2 | TGTGCCAGCAGTGAGGAGGGGAATGAGCAGTTCTTC | CASSEEGNEQFF